The T cell receptor (beta chain) under discussion was sequenced for a study of T cell changes during pregnancy in multiple sclerosis. Germline V lookup: CDR1 WSHSY, CDR2 SAAADI. Unmatched junction bases numbered 5, after V lost 3 bases and J lost 4 bases. The CDR3 length is 15 residues. Sequencing was performed with immunoSEQ multiplex PCR; in TCRdb, only in-frame clones are kept and a portion is missing. Here the sample spans some 80,000 clones, about 95% being singletons. The sequence was obtained from a female donor with multiple sclerosis, enrolled in a pregnancy study. The chain is built from TRBV10-2 and TRBJ2-3, with 9 bases matching TRBD2. The specimen was peripheral blood, collected in the third trimester of pregnancy. The CDR3, as DNA: TGCGCCAGCAGTGATCGGCGGGGGGGGTCAGATACGCAGTATTTT. It codes for CASSDRRGGSDTQYF.